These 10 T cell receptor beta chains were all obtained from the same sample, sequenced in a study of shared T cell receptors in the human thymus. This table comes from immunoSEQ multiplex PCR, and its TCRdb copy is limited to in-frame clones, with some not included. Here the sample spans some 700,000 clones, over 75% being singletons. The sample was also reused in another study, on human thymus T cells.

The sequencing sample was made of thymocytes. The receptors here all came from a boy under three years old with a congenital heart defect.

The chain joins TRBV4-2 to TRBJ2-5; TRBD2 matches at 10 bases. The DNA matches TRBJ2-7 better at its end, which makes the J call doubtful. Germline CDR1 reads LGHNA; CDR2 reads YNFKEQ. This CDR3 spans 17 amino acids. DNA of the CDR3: TGTGCCAGCAGCCAAGAGGCTAGCGGGGGTAGCTCCTACGAGCAGTACTTC. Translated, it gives CASSQEASGGSSYEQYF.

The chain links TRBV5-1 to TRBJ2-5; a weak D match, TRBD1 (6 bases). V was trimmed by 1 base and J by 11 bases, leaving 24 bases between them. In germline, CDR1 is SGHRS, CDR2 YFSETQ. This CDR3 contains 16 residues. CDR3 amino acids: CASSLISRGQTYGQYF. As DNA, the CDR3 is TGCGCCAGCAGCTTGATCTCTCGTGGACAGACCTACGGGCAGTACTTC.

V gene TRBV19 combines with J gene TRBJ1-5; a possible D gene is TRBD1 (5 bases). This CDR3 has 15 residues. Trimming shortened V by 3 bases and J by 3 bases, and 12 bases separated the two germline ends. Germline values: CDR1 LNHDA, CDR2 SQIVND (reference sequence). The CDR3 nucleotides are TGTGCCAGTAGTATGGGGAGGGGCCACAATCAGCCCCAGCATTTT. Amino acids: CASSMGRGHNQPQHF.

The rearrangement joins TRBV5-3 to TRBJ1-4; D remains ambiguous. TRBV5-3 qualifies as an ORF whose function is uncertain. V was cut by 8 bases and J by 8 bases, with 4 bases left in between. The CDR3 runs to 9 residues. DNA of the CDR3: TGTGCCAGGGAGGAAAAACTGTTTTTT. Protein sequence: CAREEKLFF.

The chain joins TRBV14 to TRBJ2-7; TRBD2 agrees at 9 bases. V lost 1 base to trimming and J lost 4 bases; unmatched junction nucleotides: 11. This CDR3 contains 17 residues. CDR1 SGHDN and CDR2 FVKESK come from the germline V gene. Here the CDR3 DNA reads TGTGCCAGCAGCCAAGGAACCCCGCGGGAGGGCCCTTACGAGCAGTACTTC. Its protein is CASSQGTPREGPYEQYF.

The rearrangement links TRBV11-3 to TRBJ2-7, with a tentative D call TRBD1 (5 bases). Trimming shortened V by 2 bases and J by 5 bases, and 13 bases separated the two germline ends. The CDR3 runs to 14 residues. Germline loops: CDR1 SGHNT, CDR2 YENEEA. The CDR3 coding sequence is TGTGCCAGCAGCTTATCCAGCAGCAGGGACGAGCAGTACTTC. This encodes CASSLSSSRDEQYF.

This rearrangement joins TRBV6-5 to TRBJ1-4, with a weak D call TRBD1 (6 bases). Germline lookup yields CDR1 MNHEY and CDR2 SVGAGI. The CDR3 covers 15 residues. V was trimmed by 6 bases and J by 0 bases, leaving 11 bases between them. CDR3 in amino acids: CASSQDSTTNEKLFF. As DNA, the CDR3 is TGTGCCAGCAGCCAGGACAGCACAACTAATGAAAAACTGTTTTTT.

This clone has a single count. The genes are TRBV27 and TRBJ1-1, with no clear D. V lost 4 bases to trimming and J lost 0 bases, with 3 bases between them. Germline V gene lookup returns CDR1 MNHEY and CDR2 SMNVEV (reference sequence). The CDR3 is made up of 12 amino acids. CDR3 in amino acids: CASSSVNTEAFF. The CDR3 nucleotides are TGTGCCAGCAGTTCAGTGAACACTGAAGCTTTCTTT.

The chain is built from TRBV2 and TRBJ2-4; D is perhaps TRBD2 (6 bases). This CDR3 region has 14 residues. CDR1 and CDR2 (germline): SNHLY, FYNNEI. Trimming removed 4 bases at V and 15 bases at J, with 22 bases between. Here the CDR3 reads CASSGLASPLVGYF. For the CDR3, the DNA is TGTGCCAGCAGTGGGCTAGCGAGTCCCTTGGTCGGGTACTTC.

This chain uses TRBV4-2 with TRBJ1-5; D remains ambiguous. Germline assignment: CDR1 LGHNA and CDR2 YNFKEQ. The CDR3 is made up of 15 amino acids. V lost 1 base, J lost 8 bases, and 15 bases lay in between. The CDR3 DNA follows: TGTGCCAGCAGCCAAGGTACTGGGCTACCAAAGCCCCAGCATTTT. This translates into CASSQGTGLPKPQHF.